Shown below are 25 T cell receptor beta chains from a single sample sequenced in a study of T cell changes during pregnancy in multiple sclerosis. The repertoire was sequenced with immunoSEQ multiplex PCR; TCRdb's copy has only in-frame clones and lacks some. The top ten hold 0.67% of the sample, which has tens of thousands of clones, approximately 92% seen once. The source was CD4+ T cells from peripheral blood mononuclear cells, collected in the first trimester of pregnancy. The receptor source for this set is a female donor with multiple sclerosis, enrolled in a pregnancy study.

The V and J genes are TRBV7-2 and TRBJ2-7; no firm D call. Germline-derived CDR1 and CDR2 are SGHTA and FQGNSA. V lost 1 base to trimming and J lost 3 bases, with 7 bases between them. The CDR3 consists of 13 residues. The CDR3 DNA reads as TGTGCCAGCAGCTTAGTACTCCGCTACGAGCAGTACTTC. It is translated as CASSLVLRYEQYF.

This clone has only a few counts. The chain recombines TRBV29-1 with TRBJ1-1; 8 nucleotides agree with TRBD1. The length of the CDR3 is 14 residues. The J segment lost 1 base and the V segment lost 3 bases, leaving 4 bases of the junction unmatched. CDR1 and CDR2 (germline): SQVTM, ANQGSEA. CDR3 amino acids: CSVERTGSNTEAFF. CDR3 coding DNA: TGCAGCGTTGAGCGGACAGGGTCGAACACTGAAGCTTTCTTT.

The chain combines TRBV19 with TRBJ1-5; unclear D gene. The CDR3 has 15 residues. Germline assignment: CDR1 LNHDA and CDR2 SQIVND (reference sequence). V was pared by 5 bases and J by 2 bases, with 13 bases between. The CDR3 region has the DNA TGTGCCAGTAGTTGGGAGGGTAAGGGCAATCAGCCCCAGCATTTT. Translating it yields CASSWEGKGNQPQHF. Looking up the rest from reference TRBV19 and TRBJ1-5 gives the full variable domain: DGGITQSPKYLFRKEGQNVTLSCEQNLNHDAMYWYRQDPGQGLRLIYYSQIVNDFQKGDIAEGYSVSREKKESFPLTVTSAQKNPTAFYLCASSWEGKGNQPQHFGDGTRLSIL.

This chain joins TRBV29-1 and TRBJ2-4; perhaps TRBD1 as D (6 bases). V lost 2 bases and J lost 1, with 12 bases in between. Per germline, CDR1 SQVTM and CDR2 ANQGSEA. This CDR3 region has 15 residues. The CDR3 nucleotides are TGCAGCGTTGAACGGACCCAGGGGGCCAAAAACATTCAGTACTTC. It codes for CSVERTQGAKNIQYF. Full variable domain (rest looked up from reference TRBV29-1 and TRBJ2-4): SAVISQKPSRDICQRGTSLTIQCQVDSQVTMMFWYRQQPGQSLTLIATANQGSEATYESGFVIDKFPISRPNLTFSTLTVSNMSPEDSSIYLCSVERTQGAKNIQYFGAGTRLSVL.

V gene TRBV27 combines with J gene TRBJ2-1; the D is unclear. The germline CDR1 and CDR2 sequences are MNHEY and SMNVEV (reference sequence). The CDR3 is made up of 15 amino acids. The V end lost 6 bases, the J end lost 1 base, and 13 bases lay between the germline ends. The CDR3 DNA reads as TGTGCCAGCAGCACCATCCCTAGATCCTACAATGAGCAGTTCTTC. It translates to CASSTIPRSYNEQFF.

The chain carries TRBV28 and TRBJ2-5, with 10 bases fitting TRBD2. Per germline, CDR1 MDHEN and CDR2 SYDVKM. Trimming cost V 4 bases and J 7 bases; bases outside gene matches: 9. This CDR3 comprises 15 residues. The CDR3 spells CASSSLIAGGGTQYF. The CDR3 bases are TGTGCCAGCAGTTCCCTCATAGCGGGAGGTGGGACCCAGTACTTC.

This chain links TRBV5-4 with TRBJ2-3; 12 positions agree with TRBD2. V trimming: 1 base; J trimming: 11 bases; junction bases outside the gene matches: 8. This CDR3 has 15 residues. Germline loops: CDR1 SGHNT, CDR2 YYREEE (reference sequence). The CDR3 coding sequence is TGTGCCAGCAGCTTGCGGACTAGCGGGACCGAGAGGCAGTATTTT. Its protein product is CASSLRTSGTERQYF.

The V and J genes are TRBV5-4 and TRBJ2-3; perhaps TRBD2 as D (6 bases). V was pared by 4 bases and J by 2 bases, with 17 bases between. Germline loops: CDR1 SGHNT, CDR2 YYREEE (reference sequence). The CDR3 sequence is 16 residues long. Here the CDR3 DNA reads TGTGCCAGCAGCCCCGGTAGAGCTAGCGTCACAGATACGCAGTATTTT. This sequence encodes CASSPGRASVTDTQYF.

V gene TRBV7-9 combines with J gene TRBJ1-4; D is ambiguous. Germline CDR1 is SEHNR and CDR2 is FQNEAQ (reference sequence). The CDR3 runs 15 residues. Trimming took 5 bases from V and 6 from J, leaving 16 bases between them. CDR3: CASSRQPGKDEKLFF. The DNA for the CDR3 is TGTGCCAGCAGCAGGCAGCCGGGGAAGGATGAAAAACTGTTTTTT.

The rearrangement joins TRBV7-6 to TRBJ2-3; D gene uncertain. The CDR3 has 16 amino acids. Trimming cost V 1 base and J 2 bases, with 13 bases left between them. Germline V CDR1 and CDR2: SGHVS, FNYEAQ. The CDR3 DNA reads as TGTGCCAGCAGCTTAGGACACGAGCTCCTCACAGATACGCAGTATTTT. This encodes CASSLGHELLTDTQYF.

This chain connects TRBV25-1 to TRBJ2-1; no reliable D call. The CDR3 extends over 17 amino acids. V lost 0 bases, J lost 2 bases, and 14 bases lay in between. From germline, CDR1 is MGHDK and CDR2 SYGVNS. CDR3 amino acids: CASSEYRGVEAYNEQFF. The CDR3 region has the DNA TGTGCCAGCAGTGAATATAGAGGAGTGGAAGCCTACAATGAGCAGTTCTTC.

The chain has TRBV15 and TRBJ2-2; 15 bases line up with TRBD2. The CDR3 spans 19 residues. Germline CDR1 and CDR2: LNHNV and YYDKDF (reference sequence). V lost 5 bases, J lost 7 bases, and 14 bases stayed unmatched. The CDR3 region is CATSPHPGTSGRSGGELFF. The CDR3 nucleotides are TGTGCCACCAGCCCCCACCCCGGGACTAGCGGGAGGTCGGGCGGGGAGCTGTTTTTT.

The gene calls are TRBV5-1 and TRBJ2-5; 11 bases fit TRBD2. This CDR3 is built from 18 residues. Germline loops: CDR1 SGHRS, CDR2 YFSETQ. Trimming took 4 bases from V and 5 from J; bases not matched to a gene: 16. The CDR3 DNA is TGCGCCAGCAGCACAGGCTCCCTAGCGGGAGGTTCACGGGAGACCCAGTACTTC. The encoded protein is CASSTGSLAGGSRETQYF.

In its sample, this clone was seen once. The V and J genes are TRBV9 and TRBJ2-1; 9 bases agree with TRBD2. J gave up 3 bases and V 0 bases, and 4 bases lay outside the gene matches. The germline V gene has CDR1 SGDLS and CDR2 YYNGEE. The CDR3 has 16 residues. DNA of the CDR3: TGTGCCAGCAGCGTAGATCTAGCGGGAATCTACAATGAGCAGTTCTTC. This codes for CASSVDLAGIYNEQFF.

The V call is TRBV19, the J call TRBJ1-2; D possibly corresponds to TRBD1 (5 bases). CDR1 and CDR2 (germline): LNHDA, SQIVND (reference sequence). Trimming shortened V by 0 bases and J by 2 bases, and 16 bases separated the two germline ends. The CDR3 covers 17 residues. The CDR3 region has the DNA TGTGCCAGTAGTATAGATTCACGCAGGCGACAGAACTATGGCTACACCTTC. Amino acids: CASSIDSRRRQNYGYTF.

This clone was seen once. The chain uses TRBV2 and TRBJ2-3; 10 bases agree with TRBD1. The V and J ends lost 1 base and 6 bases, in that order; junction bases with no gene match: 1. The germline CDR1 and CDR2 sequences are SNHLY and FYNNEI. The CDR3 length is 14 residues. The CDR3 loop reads CASSEGTGGDTQYF. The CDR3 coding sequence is TGTGCCAGCAGTGAAGGGACAGGGGGGGATACGCAGTATTTT. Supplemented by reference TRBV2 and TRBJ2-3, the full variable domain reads EPEVTQTPSHQVTQMGQEVILRCVPISNHLYFYWYRQILGQKVEFLVSFYNNEISEKSEIFDDQFSVERPDGSNFTLKIRSTKLEDSAMYFCASSEGTGGDTQYFGPGTRLTVL.

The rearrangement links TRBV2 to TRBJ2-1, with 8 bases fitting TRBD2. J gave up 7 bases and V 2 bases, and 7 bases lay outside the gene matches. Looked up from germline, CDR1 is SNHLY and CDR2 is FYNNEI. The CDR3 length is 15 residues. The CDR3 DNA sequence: TGTGCCAGCAGTGAATCAGGACTAGCTATTAATGAGCAGTTCTTC. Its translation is CASSESGLAINEQFF.

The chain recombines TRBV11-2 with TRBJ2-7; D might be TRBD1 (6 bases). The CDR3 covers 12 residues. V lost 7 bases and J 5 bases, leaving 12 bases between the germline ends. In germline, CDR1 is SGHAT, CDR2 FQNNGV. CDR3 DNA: TGTGCCAGCAAGAGGGCAGGGGACGAGCAGTACTTC. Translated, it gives CASKRAGDEQYF.

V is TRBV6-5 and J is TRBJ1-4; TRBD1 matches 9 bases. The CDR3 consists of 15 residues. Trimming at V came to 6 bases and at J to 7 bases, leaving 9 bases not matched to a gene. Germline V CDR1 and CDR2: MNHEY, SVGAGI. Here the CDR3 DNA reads TGTGCCAGCAGCCCCACCGGGACAGGGTTTGAAAAACTGTTTTTT. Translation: CASSPTGTGFEKLFF.

DNA for the CDR3: TGTGCCAGAGGGACTATCTTGCCCGGGGAGCTGTTTTTT. Its translation is CARGTILPGELFF. This rearrangement joins TRBV2 to TRBJ2-2; 7 nucleotides line up with TRBD2. The CDR3 contains 13 residues. The ends lost 9 bases at V and 6 bases at J; junction bases unmatched: 7. CDR1 SNHLY and CDR2 FYNNEI come from the germline V gene.

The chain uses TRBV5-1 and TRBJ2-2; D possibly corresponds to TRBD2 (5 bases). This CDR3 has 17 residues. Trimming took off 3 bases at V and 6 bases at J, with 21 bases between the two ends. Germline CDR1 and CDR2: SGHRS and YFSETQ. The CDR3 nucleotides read TGCGCCAGCAGCTCAACCCCGGGCCCCGGGGTCCCCGGGGAGCTGTTTTTT. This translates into CASSSTPGPGVPGELFF.

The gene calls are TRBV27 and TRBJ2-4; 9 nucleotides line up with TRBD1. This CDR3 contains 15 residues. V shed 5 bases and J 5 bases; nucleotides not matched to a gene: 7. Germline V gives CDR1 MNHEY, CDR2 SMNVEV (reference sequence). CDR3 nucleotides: TGTGCCAGCAGTGTGAGGACAGGGGCCGAAAACATTCAGTACTTC. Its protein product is CASSVRTGAENIQYF.

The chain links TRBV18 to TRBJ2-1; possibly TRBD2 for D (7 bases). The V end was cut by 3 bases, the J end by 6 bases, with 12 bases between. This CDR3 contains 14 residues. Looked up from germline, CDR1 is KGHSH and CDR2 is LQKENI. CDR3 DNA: TGTGCCAGCTCACCGAACCGGGGGGCCAATGAGCAGTTCTTC. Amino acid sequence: CASSPNRGANEQFF.

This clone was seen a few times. The DNA of the CDR3 is TGTGCCAGCTCCATCCAACCAGCTAACTATGGCTACACCTTC. Amino acid sequence: CASSIQPANYGYTF. The V gene is TRBV28, the J gene TRBJ1-2; D remains unclear. V was pared by 8 bases and J by 0 bases, with 13 bases between. The CDR3 length is 14 residues. The germline CDR1 and CDR2 sequences are MDHEN and SYDVKM.

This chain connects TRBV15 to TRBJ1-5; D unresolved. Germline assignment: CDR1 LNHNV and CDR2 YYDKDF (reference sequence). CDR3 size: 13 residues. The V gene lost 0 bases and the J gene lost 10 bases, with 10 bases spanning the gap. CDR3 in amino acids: CATSRDHAGPQHF. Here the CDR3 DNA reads TGTGCCACCAGCAGAGATCACGCAGGCCCCCAGCATTTT.